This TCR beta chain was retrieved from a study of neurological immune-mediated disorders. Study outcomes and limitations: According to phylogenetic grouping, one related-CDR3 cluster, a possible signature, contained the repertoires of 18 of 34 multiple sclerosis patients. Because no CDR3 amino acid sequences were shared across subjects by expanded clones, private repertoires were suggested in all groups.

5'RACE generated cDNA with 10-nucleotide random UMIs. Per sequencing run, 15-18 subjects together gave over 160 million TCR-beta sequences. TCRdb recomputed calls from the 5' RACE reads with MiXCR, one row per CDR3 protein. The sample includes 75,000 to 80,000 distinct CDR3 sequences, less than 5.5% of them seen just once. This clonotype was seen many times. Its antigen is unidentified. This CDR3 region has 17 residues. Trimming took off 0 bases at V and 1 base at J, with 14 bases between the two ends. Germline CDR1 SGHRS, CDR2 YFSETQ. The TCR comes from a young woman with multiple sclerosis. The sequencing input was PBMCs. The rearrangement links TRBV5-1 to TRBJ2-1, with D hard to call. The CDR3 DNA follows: TGCGCCAGCAGCTTGGGACCGGCCTTTGGTTCCTACAATGAGCAGTTCTTC. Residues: CASSLGPAFGSYNEQFF.